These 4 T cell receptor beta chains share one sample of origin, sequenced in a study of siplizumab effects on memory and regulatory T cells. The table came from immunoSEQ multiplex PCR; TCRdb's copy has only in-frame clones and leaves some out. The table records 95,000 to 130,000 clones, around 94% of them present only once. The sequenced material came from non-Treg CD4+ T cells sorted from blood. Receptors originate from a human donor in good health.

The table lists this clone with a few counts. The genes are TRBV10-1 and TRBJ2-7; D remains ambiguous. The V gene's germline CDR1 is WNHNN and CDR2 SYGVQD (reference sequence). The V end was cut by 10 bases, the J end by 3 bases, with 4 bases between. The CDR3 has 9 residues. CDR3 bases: TGCGCCACCAACTACGAGCAGTACTTC. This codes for CATNYEQYF.

The CDR3 spells CASLKGELVNEQFF. DNA for the CDR3: TGTGCCTCCCTCAAAGGGGAGTTGGTCAATGAGCAGTTCTTC. J is TRBJ2-1 and V is TRBV7-9, with D perhaps TRBD1 or TRBD2 (5 bases each). The V end was cut by 11 bases, the J end by 6 bases, with 20 bases between. CDR1 is SEHNR and CDR2 is FQNEAQ in the germline V gene (reference sequence). This CDR3 has 14 amino acids.

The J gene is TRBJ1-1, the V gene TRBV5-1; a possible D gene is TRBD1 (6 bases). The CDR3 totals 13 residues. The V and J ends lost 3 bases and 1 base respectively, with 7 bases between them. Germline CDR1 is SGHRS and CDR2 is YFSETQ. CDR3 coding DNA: TGCGCCAGCAGCTCACAGGGGAACACTGAAGCTTTCTTT. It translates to CASSSQGNTEAFF.

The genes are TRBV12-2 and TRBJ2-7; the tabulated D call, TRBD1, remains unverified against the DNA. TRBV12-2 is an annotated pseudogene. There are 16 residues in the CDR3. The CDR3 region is CASRLGAGGNSYEQYF. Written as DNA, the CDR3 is TGTGCAAGTCGCTTAGGGGCAGGGGGGAACTCCTACGAGCAGTACTTC.